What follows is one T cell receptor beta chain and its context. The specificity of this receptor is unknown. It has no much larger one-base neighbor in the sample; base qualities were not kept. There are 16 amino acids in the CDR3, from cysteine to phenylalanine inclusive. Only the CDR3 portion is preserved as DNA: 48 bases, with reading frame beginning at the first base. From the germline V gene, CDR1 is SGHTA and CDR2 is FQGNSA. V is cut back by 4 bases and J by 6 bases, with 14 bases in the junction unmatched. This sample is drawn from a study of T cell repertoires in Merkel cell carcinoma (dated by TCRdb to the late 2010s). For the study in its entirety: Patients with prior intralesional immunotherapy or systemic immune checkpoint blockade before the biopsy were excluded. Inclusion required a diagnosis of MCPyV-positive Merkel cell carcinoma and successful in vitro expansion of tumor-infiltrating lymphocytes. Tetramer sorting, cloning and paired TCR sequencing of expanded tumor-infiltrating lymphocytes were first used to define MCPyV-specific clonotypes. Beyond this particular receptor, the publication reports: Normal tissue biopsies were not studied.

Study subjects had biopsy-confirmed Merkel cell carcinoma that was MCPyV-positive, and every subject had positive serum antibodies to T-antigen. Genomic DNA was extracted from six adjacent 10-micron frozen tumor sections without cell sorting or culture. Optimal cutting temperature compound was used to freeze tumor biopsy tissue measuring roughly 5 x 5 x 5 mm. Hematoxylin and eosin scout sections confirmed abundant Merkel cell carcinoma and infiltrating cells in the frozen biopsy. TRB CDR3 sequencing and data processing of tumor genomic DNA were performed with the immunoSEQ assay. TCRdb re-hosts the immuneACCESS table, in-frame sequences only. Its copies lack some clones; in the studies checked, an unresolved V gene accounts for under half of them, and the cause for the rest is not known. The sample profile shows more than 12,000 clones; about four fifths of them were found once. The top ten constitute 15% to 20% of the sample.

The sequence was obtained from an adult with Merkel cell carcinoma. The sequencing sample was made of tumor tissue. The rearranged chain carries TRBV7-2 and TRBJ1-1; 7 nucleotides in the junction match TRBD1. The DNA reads TGTGCCAGCAGCTCATCGACAGGGCTCGTGGTACCTGAAGCTTTCTTT. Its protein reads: CASSSSTGLVVPEAFF.